These T cell receptor beta chains were read from a single sample in a study of blood T cell repertoires in COVID-19. Sequencing was performed with immunoSEQ multiplex PCR; in TCRdb, only in-frame clones are kept and a portion is missing. Of around 85,000 clones in the sample, approximately 90% were seen once. Input material: PBMCs or T cells enriched from blood (not recorded which). These receptors all stem from a woman aged 45 to 65 with acute COVID-19. Both conserved end residues are part of each CDR3. The D gene is left open where the match is weak. For some rows the clone size is stated as once, few or many, or as a class when expanded; others skip it.

CDR3 protein,CDR3 DNA,clone size,CDR3 length,J gene,D gene,V gene
CASSLAPSGLEQYF,TGTGCCAGCAGCTTAGCTCCCTCGGGACTCGAGCAGTACTTC,NA,14,TRBJ2-7,NA,TRBV11-2
CATSDGGHYTEAFF,TGTGCCACCAGTGATGGGGGACATTACACTGAAGCTTTCTTT,NA,14,TRBJ1-1,NA,TRBV24-1
CASNFASLSDEQFF,TGTGCCAGCAATTTCGCTAGCCTAAGCGATGAGCAGTTCTTC,NA,14,TRBJ2-1,NA,TRBV9
CASSINQGNTEAFF,TGTGCCAGTAGTATTAATCAGGGAAACACTGAAGCTTTCTTT,NA,14,TRBJ1-1,NA,TRBV19
CASCRGRDEKLFF,TGTGCCAGCTGCAGGGGGCGCGATGAAAAACTGTTTTTT,NA,13,TRBJ1-4,TRBD1,TRBV2
CASSQVALADNEQFF,TGTGCCAGCAGCCAAGTTGCACTAGCGGACAATGAGCAGTTCTTC,NA,15,TRBJ2-1,TRBD2,TRBV3-1/TRBV3-2
CASVPTGGTDTQYF,TGTGCCAGCGTCCCCACGGGGGGCACAGATACGCAGTATTTT,NA,14,TRBJ2-3,NA,TRBV7-9
CAWSTGGLNTEAFF,TGTGCCTGGAGTACGGGGGGCTTGAACACTGAAGCTTTCTTT,once,14,TRBJ1-1,NA,TRBV30
CASSGGQGDYEQYF,TGTGCCAGCAGCGGGGGACAGGGGGACTACGAGCAGTACTTC,few,14,TRBJ2-7,TRBD1,TRBV7-9
CASSLWGRMDEQFF,TGTGCCAGCAGCTTGTGGGGCCGTATGGATGAGCAGTTCTTC,NA,14,TRBJ2-1,NA,TRBV5-4
CASSYPGQGFDEQYF,TGTGCCAGCAGTTACCCCGGACAGGGTTTCGACGAGCAGTACTTC,NA,15,TRBJ2-7,TRBD1,TRBV6-5
CASSPRDRAVYEQYF,TGTGCCAGCAGTCCCCGGGACAGGGCCGTCTACGAGCAGTACTTC,NA,15,TRBJ2-7,TRBD1,TRBV6-5
CATGLGTGGYYEQYF,TGTGCTACCGGCCTCGGGACAGGGGGCTACTACGAGCAGTACTTC,NA,15,TRBJ2-7,TRBD1,TRBV5-6
CASRIGGPGLAGSTDTQYF,TGTGCCAGTCGGATAGGAGGTCCAGGACTAGCGGGGAGCACAGATACGCAGTATTTT,NA,19,TRBJ2-3,TRBD2,TRBV19
CATSGAGRGYNEQFF,TGTGCCACCAGTGGCGCGGGACGCGGCTACAATGAGCAGTTCTTC,once,15,TRBJ2-1,NA,TRBV24-1
CASSPYDRGNSPLHF,TGTGCCAGCAGCCCATACGACAGGGGTAATTCACCCCTCCACTTT,NA,15,TRBJ1-6,TRBD1,TRBV7-8
CASSYSQGLGGYTF,TGTGCCAGCAGTTACTCGCAGGGGCTAGGTGGCTACACCTTC,NA,14,TRBJ1-2,NA,TRBV6-2/TRBV6-3
CASTLSGMGNEQFF,TGTGCCAGTACTCTGTCGGGGATGGGAAATGAGCAGTTCTTC,NA,14,TRBJ2-1,NA,TRBV19
CASSLSTRSRGLNTEAFF,TGTGCCAGCAGTTTATCCACCCGCAGCAGGGGGCTTAACACTGAAGCTTTCTTT,once,18,TRBJ1-1,TRBD1,TRBV27
CASNMPREGYSNQPQHF,TGTGCCAGTAATATGCCCAGGGAAGGGTATAGCAATCAGCCCCAGCATTTT,NA,17,TRBJ1-5,NA,TRBV19
CASSFRQQPTNYGYTF,TGTGCCAGCTCATTTCGACAGCAACCTACTAACTATGGCTACACCTTC,NA,16,TRBJ1-2,NA,TRBV18
CASRMIGYNEQFF,TGTGCCAGCAGGATGATCGGGTACAATGAGCAGTTCTTC,NA,13,TRBJ2-1,NA,TRBV3-1/TRBV3-2
CTSSLRLNGQGPDGYTF,TGCACCAGCAGCCTACGCTTAAACGGACAGGGGCCGGATGGCTACACCTTC,NA,17,TRBJ1-2,NA,TRBV1
CASSQAGRVDNSPLHF,TGTGCCAGCAGCCAAGCGGGCAGGGTGGATAATTCACCCCTCCACTTT,NA,16,TRBJ1-6,NA,TRBV3-1/TRBV3-2
CASRWTGQNTGELFF,TGTGCCAGCAGATGGACAGGACAGAACACCGGGGAGCTGTTTTTT,NA,15,TRBJ2-2,TRBD1,TRBV27
CASSWDSSSYNEQFF,TGTGCCAGCAGCTGGGACAGCAGCTCCTACAATGAGCAGTTCTTC,NA,15,TRBJ2-1,TRBD1,TRBV5-4
CASSRAETSRVRDTQYF,TGCGCCAGCAGCCGGGCCGAGACTAGTAGGGTGAGAGATACGCAGTATTTT,NA,17,TRBJ2-3,NA,TRBV4-1
CATRRTGDDSPLHF,TGTGCCACACGGAGAACAGGGGACGATTCACCCCTCCACTTT,NA,14,TRBJ1-6,TRBD1,TRBV6-6
CASSFQVPPLHF,TGTGCCAGCAGTTTCCAGGTGCCACCCCTCCACTTT,NA,12,TRBJ1-6,NA,TRBV12-3/TRBV12-4
CASSEVSETTMKYEQYF,TGTGCCAGCAGTGAAGTAAGCGAGACCACCATGAAGTACGAGCAGTACTTC,NA,17,TRBJ2-7,NA,TRBV2
CASSLDLSGGANTGELFF,TGCGCCAGCAGCTTGGATCTTAGCGGGGGGGCGAACACCGGGGAGCTGTTTTTT,NA,18,TRBJ2-2,TRBD2,TRBV5-1
CASSLADTTQYF,TGTGCCAGCAGCTTAGCGGATACTACCCAGTACTTC,NA,12,TRBJ2-4,NA,TRBV7-9
CAISDIGSTTEAFF,TGTGCCATCAGTGACATCGGGTCTACCACTGAAGCTTTCTTT,NA,14,TRBJ1-1,NA,TRBV10-3
CASSVPDRGNQPQHF,TGTGCCAGCAGCGTACCCGACCGGGGCAATCAGCCCCAGCATTTT,NA,15,TRBJ1-5,NA,TRBV21-1
CASTMTGDTEAFF,TGTGCCAGCACCATGACAGGGGACACTGAAGCTTTCTTT,NA,13,TRBJ1-1,TRBD1,TRBV2
CASRNWGDGQPQHF,TGTGCCAGCAGAAATTGGGGGGACGGACAGCCCCAGCATTTT,NA,14,TRBJ1-5,NA,TRBV25-1
CASGPRGGSYEQYF,TGTGCTAGTGGCCCCAGGGGCGGGAGCTACGAGCAGTACTTC,NA,14,TRBJ2-7,NA,TRBV12-5
CATKQGAEPQHF,TGTGCCACCAAACAGGGGGCCGAGCCCCAGCATTTT,NA,12,TRBJ1-5,TRBD1,TRBV10-3
CASSSLLDYNEQFF,TGTGCCAGCAGCTCCTTGTTAGACTACAATGAGCAGTTCTTC,NA,14,TRBJ2-1,NA,TRBV7-9
CASSQGVGGSRYEQYF,TGTGCCAGCAGCCAAGGAGTAGGTGGGAGTAGGTACGAGCAGTACTTC,NA,16,TRBJ2-7,NA,TRBV3-1/TRBV3-2
CASSMGLAGYNEQFF,TGTGCCAGCAGCATGGGACTAGCGGGTTACAATGAGCAGTTCTTC,NA,15,TRBJ2-1,TRBD2,TRBV7-3
CAWTPGQISGNTIYF,TGTGCCTGGACACCGGGACAGATCTCCGGAAACACCATATATTTT,NA,15,TRBJ1-3,TRBD1,TRBV30
CASSLGLAGGWNEQYF,TGTGCCAGCAGCTTGGGATTAGCGGGAGGGTGGAACGAGCAGTACTTC,NA,16,TRBJ2-7,TRBD2,TRBV5-4
CASNVGLAGPGNEQFF,TGTGCCAGCAACGTGGGGCTAGCGGGACCCGGGAATGAGCAGTTCTTC,NA,16,TRBJ2-1,TRBD2,TRBV7-2
CASSLLTSGKETQYF,TGTGCCAGCAGTTTATTGACTAGCGGGAAAGAGACCCAGTACTTC,NA,15,TRBJ2-5,TRBD2,TRBV27
CASSSAASGNTGELFF,TGCGCCAGCAGCTCCGCGGCTAGCGGGAACACCGGGGAGCTGTTTTTT,NA,16,TRBJ2-2,TRBD2,TRBV5-1
CASSESPGQGAYEQYF,TGTGCCAGCAGTGAATCACCGGGACAGGGGGCCTACGAGCAGTACTTC,NA,16,TRBJ2-7,TRBD1,TRBV2
CASSQPLQGSTGELFF,TGCGCCAGCAGTCAACCTTTGCAGGGGAGCACCGGGGAGCTGTTTTTT,NA,16,TRBJ2-2,NA,TRBV5-1
CASSIPGTGRTEAFF,TGTGCCAGTAGTATACCCGGGACAGGGCGCACTGAAGCTTTCTTT,NA,15,TRBJ1-1,TRBD1,TRBV19
CASSLPGYGYTF,TGTGCCAGCAGCTTACCGGGGTATGGCTACACCTTC,NA,12,TRBJ1-2,NA,TRBV7-3
CASSLFIGGRGANEQFF,TGTGCCAGCAGCTTATTTATTGGTGGCAGGGGAGCCAATGAGCAGTTCTTC,NA,17,TRBJ2-1,NA,TRBV7-2
CASRADNYNEQFF,TGTGCCAGCCGAGCGGATAATTACAATGAGCAGTTCTTC,NA,13,TRBJ2-1,NA,TRBV6-5
CASSPRETNQPQHF,TGTGCCAGCTCACCAAGGGAGACCAATCAGCCCCAGCATTTT,NA,14,TRBJ1-5,NA,TRBV18
CASSGSGSEQPQHF,TGTGCCAGCAGTGGCTCGGGGTCGGAGCAGCCCCAGCATTTT,NA,14,TRBJ1-5,NA,TRBV2